The 8 T cell receptor beta chains below all came from one sample that was sequenced in a study of long-term antiretroviral therapy in people with HIV. It was version v3.0 of the immunoSEQ assay that was run at survey level. Clones were read by immunoSEQ multiplex PCR, and TCRdb kept only the in-frame ones, dropping some. The repertoire includes nearly 25,000 clones, approximately 79% of them detected once, and approximately 9.1% sits in the top ten. The sample in question was unsorted PBMCs, obtained 1.2 years after starting antiretroviral therapy. These receptor sequences come from a middle-aged woman with HIV.

This chain joins TRBV7-2 and TRBJ2-2, with D tentatively TRBD2 (5 bases). Between the trimmed V and J ends, which lost 1 base and 5 bases, there was a span of 8 bases. This CDR3 has 14 amino acids. The germline gives CDR1 SGHTA, CDR2 FQGNSA. CDR3 protein: CASSLESGTGELFF. The CDR3 DNA reads TGTGCCAGCAGCTTAGAGTCGGGGACCGGGGAGCTGTTTTTT.

DNA for the CDR3: TGTGCCAGCAGCTTGGGAGCAGGCCACAGCTCCTATAATTCACCCCTCCACTTT. Amino acid sequence: CASSLGAGHSSYNSPLHF. The chain combines TRBV5-5 with TRBJ1-6; D is unclear. The germline CDR1 and CDR2 sequences are SGHKS and YYEKEE (reference sequence). The CDR3 has 18 amino acids. Trimming shortened V by 0 bases and J by 0 bases, and 13 bases separated the two germline ends.

This clone came up a few times. This chain's CDR3 is CAWSGWSDQPQHF. The CDR3 bases are TGTGCCTGGAGTGGGTGGTCTGATCAGCCCCAGCATTTT. V is TRBV30 and J is TRBJ1-5; D unresolved. Germline V gene sequence: CDR1 GTSNPN, CDR2 SVGIG (reference sequence). The CDR3 extends over 13 amino acids. V was cut by 1 base and J by 5 bases, with 9 bases left in between.

About this clone itself: The identical CDR3 is also encoded by other nucleotide sequences in the sample. The chain links TRBV6-5 to TRBJ2-2; D gene ambiguous. V dropped 4 bases and J dropped 2 bases, with 2 bases sitting between them. This CDR3 contains 12 residues. Looked up from germline, CDR1 is MNHEY and CDR2 is SVGAGI. CDR3 coding DNA: TGTGCCAGCAGTTCCAACACCGGGGAGCTGTTTTTT. Its translation: CASSSNTGELFF.

The chain employs TRBV2 and TRBJ1-1, with a weak D call TRBD1 (6 bases). CDR3 size: 12 residues. CDR1 is SNHLY and CDR2 is FYNNEI in the germline V gene. Trimming took 8 bases from V and 8 from J, leaving 15 bases between them. The CDR3 sequence is CASQQTGTEAFF. The DNA for the CDR3 is TGTGCCAGCCAACAGACTGGGACAGAAGCTTTCTTT.

The gene calls are TRBV5-1 and TRBJ1-1; 7 positions agree with TRBD1. V gave up 0 bases and J gave up 6 bases; unmatched junction bases: 2. Per the germline V gene, CDR1 is SGHRS and CDR2 is YFSETQ. This CDR3 contains 13 residues. This CDR3 reads CASSLEGASEAFF. For the CDR3, the DNA is TGCGCCAGCAGCTTGGAGGGGGCCTCTGAAGCTTTCTTT.

V gene TRBV5-1 combines with J gene TRBJ2-1; 8 bases line up with TRBD1. The CDR3 length is 13 residues. Trimming at V came to 4 bases and at J to 7 bases, leaving 4 bases not matched to a gene. Germline loops: CDR1 SGHRS, CDR2 YFSETQ. CDR3: CASSTTGENEQFF. The CDR3 coding sequence is TGCGCCAGCAGCACGACAGGGGAAAATGAGCAGTTCTTC.

The rearrangement joins TRBV6-4 to TRBJ2-2; no clear D gene. The V end lost 3 bases, the J end lost 2 bases, and 4 bases lay between the germline ends. The CDR3 has 13 amino acids. Per germline, CDR1 MRHNA and CDR2 SNTAGT. The CDR3 here is CASSESNTGELFF. Here the CDR3 DNA reads TGTGCCAGCAGTGAAAGCAACACCGGGGAGCTGTTTTTT.